The 22 T cell receptor beta chains below come from one sample, sequenced in a study of T cell changes during pregnancy in multiple sclerosis. TCRdb keeps only in-frame clones here, not all; method: immunoSEQ multiplex PCR. The data hold more than 45,000 clones, with around 90% observed a single time. Sequences were derived from CD4+ T cells from peripheral blood mononuclear cells, sampled in the second trimester of pregnancy. These receptors were obtained from a female donor with multiple sclerosis, enrolled in a pregnancy study.

The chain couples TRBV19 to TRBJ1-4; TRBD1 aligns across 9 bases. CDR3 length: 15 amino acids. Germline trimming cut 4 bases from V and 3 bases from J; bases unmatched to any gene: 3. Germline V gene lookup returns CDR1 LNHDA and CDR2 SQIVND (reference sequence). The CDR3 bases are TGTGCCAGTAGTAGTCGACAGGGGGCTAATGAAAAACTGTTTTTT. Translating it yields CASSSRQGANEKLFF.

This clone appeared a single time. The CDR3 spells CAIGTAFDYGYTF. Written as DNA, the CDR3 is TGTGCCATCGGGACAGCATTTGACTATGGCTACACCTTC. This chain connects TRBV10-3 to TRBJ1-2; 7 bases align to TRBD1. Trimming at V came to 8 bases and at J to 3 bases, leaving 6 bases not matched to a gene. The CDR3 sequence is 13 residues long. Germline CDR1 and CDR2: ENHRY and SYGVKD.

This sequence joins TRBV5-4 and TRBJ2-6; D may be TRBD1 (5 bases). This CDR3 contains 17 residues. From germline, CDR1 is SGHNT and CDR2 YYREEE (reference sequence). Trimming took 3 bases from V and 4 from J, leaving 17 bases between them. The CDR3 DNA sequence: TGTGCCAGCAGCTCTCGGTCAGGGTTACCCGGGGCCAACGTCCTGACTTTC. This translates into CASSSRSGLPGANVLTF.

The chain uses TRBV19 and TRBJ2-3; 9 bases map to TRBD2. Per germline, CDR1 LNHDA and CDR2 SQIVND (reference sequence). The CDR3 is 15 residues long. The V and J ends lost 7 bases and 2 bases, in that order; junction bases with no gene match: 7. CDR3 nucleotide sequence: TGTGCCAGTACCTCTAGCGGGGTTTACACAGATACGCAGTATTTT. Translation: CASTSSGVYTDTQYF.

The CDR3 nucleotides read TGTGCCATCAGCCAGGGTCCGGAGACCCAGTACTTC. Translating it yields CAISQGPETQYF. The rearrangement links TRBV10-3 to TRBJ2-5; maybe TRBD1 (5 bases). Germline assignment: CDR1 ENHRY and CDR2 SYGVKD. This CDR3 spans 12 amino acids. The V and J ends lost 6 bases and 5 bases respectively, with 10 bases between them.

The V gene is TRBV11-2, the J gene TRBJ1-5; D gene ambiguous. Trimming took 7 bases from V and 2 from J, leaving 21 bases between them. The CDR3 spans 17 residues. Germline CDR1 is SGHAT and CDR2 is FQNNGV. The CDR3 DNA follows: TGTGCCAGCACCTTTACCCGCCTACCTCCCGGCAATCAGCCCCAGCATTTT. Translation gives CASTFTRLPPGNQPQHF.

J is TRBJ2-5 and V is TRBV2, with 12 bases that match TRBD2. Trimming cost V 6 bases and J 9 bases; bases outside gene matches: 5. The germline V gene encodes CDR1 SNHLY and CDR2 FYNNEI. There are 13 residues in the CDR3. CDR3 DNA sequence: TGTGCCAGCAGAGGACTAGCGGGAACGGCCCAGTACTTC. Amino acids: CASRGLAGTAQYF.

This clone was seen a single time. The chain carries TRBV11-3 and TRBJ2-3; D uncertain. CDR3 size: 13 residues. Germline CDR1 SGHNT, CDR2 YENEEA. V lost 6 bases to trimming and J lost 1 base, with 8 bases between them. The CDR3 DNA follows: TGTGCCAGCAGATCGACTGGCACAGATACGCAGTATTTT. Amino acid sequence: CASRSTGTDTQYF.

The V call is TRBV4-1, the J call TRBJ2-1; the match to TRBD2 covers 10 bases. V lost 1 base, J lost 0 bases, and 6 bases stayed unmatched. CDR3 length equals 18 residues. Germline V lookup: CDR1 MGHRA, CDR2 YSYEKL. The CDR3 nucleotides are TGCGCCAGCAGCCAAGGGCTAGCGGGGGTAAACTCCTACAATGAGCAGTTCTTC. Translation gives CASSQGLAGVNSYNEQFF.

This chain links TRBV4-1 with TRBJ2-2; the D gene is possibly TRBD2 (5 bases). The ends were cut back, 8 bases at V and 6 bases at J, with 19 bases in the middle. Per germline, CDR1 MGHRA and CDR2 YSYEKL. This CDR3 has 15 residues. The CDR3: CASGPTSTRAGELFF. The CDR3 nucleotides are TGCGCCAGCGGCCCAACTAGTACCCGGGCCGGGGAGCTGTTTTTT.

The CDR3 DNA is TGTGCCAGCAGCTTAGCGGCCGGGGAGCGAACCTTC. Translating gives CASSLAAGERTF. This chain links TRBV7-2 with TRBJ1-2; D ambiguous. Germline V CDR1 and CDR2: SGHTA, FQGNSA. The CDR3 loop spans 12 amino acids. V gave up 0 bases and J gave up 14 bases, with 13 bases separating them.

This chain uses TRBV2 with TRBJ1-5; TRBD1 might be the D (5 bases). V lost 7 bases and J lost 7, with 17 bases in between. CDR1 SNHLY and CDR2 FYNNEI come from the germline V gene. The CDR3 covers 14 residues. The CDR3 spells CASNGGGLRQPQHF. DNA for the CDR3: TGTGCCAGCAATGGGGGGGGTCTTCGCCAGCCCCAGCATTTT.

The CDR3 loop is CASNSRTGAGDGYTF. The CDR3, as DNA: TGTGCCAGCAACTCCAGGACAGGGGCCGGTGATGGCTACACCTTC. The rearrangement joins TRBV7-8 to TRBJ1-2, with TRBD1 identical over 9 bases. J lost 6 bases, V lost 7 bases, and 12 bases had no gene match. The CDR3 is made up of 15 amino acids. CDR1 SGHVS and CDR2 FQNEAQ come from the germline V gene.

The chain carries TRBV6-6 and TRBJ1-2; D is undetermined. The CDR3 consists of 14 residues. Germline V gives CDR1 MNHNY, CDR2 SVGAGI (reference sequence). V lost 5 bases to trimming and J lost 2 bases, with 12 bases between them. This CDR3 is CASSRRSSNYGYTF. The CDR3 DNA is TGTGCCAGCAGTCGGAGGTCCTCCAACTATGGCTACACCTTC.

The V gene is TRBV18, the J gene TRBJ2-7, with D maybe TRBD2 (6 bases). The CDR3 runs 14 residues. CDR1 and CDR2 from the germline V gene are KGHSH and LQKENI. V lost 3 bases to trimming and J lost 12 bases, with 21 bases between them. The CDR3 DNA reads as TGTGCCAGCTCACCTAGCCCCGGGGGTAAAGTCCTGTACTTC. Translating gives CASSPSPGGKVLYF.

The genes are TRBV9 and TRBJ2-7; TRBD1 agrees at 9 bases. Germline trimming cut 4 bases from V and 3 bases from J; bases unmatched to any gene: 8. Germline V gene sequence: CDR1 SGDLS, CDR2 YYNGEE. The CDR3 sequence is 15 residues long. CDR3 sequence: CASSLNTDRGYEQYF. For the CDR3, the DNA is TGTGCCAGCAGCCTTAACACGGACAGGGGCTACGAGCAGTACTTC.

This chain links TRBV5-6 with TRBJ2-6; D gene uncertain. Germline V gives CDR1 SGHDT, CDR2 YYEEEE. The ends were cut back, 2 bases at V and 0 bases at J, with 9 bases in the middle. This CDR3 is 16 amino acids long. This CDR3 reads CASSFSGSSGANVLTF. CDR3 DNA: TGTGCCAGCAGCTTCTCAGGCTCCTCTGGGGCCAACGTCCTGACTTTC.

The V call is TRBV27, the J call TRBJ2-6; possibly TRBD2 for D (6 bases). The CDR3 has 15 residues. Trimming left V 6 bases short and J 7 bases short, with 16 bases between. CDR1 and CDR2 from the germline V gene are MNHEY and SMNVEV (reference sequence). The CDR3 sequence: CASSRGSTGANVLTF. The DNA of the CDR3 is TGTGCCAGCAGCCGGGGGAGCACCGGAGCCAACGTCCTGACTTTC.

The rearrangement uses TRBV9 and TRBJ1-2, with D tentatively TRBD1 (5 bases). This CDR3 comprises 16 residues. The ends were cut back, 4 bases at V and 8 bases at J, with 24 bases in the middle. Per the germline V gene, CDR1 is SGDLS and CDR2 is YYNGEE. The CDR3 DNA follows: TGTGCCAGCAGCCCGTTTGTGCAGGGAAATTTAGACGGCTACACCTTC. It codes for CASSPFVQGNLDGYTF.

This chain links TRBV15 with TRBJ2-2; no firm D call. Germline V lookup: CDR1 LNHNV, CDR2 YYDKDF (reference sequence). The CDR3 consists of 15 residues. V lost 0 bases to trimming and J lost 1 base, with 6 bases between them. The CDR3 DNA follows: TGTGCCACCAGCAGAGATCGACAGAACACCGGGGAGCTGTTTTTT. This translates into CATSRDRQNTGELFF.

The chain recombines TRBV27 with TRBJ2-7, with 7 bases matching TRBD1. Per the germline V gene, CDR1 is MNHEY and CDR2 is SMNVEV (reference sequence). The length of the CDR3 is 14 residues. Unmatched junction bases numbered 3, after V lost 2 bases and J lost 2 bases. CDR3: CASSLGTATYEQYF. As DNA, the CDR3 is TGTGCCAGCAGTTTAGGGACAGCGACCTACGAGCAGTACTTC.

This clone has just one count. The rearrangement links TRBV2 to TRBJ1-4, with no clear D. Germline V gene sequence: CDR1 SNHLY, CDR2 FYNNEI. CDR3 length: 15 residues. The V end was cut by 6 bases, the J end by 8 bases, with 19 bases between. CDR3 DNA: TGTGCCAGCAGAGGCGTCACTCGGGTTGGCGAAAAACTGTTTTTT. Protein product: CASRGVTRVGEKLFF.